The entry below describes one T cell receptor (beta chain). Germline is not matched at one junction end, which may reflect a read error. Original processing methods: Scientists estimated how many nucleated cells there were by amplifying reference gene primers. Profiled with immunoSEQ multiplex PCR; TCRdb holds only in-frame clones, not every one. V and J calls and clone size follow that table, whereas D and trimming were derived from the DNA. The sample consists of 150,000 to 200,000 clones, around 83% of them appearing once. The data were obtained in a study of blood T cell repertoires in COVID-19. On the study more broadly: The United States, Italy and Spain provided the acute and convalescent COVID-19 samples. The analysed material was cDNA or gDNA that came from T cells, B-cell-depleted T cells, or PBMCs.

The CDR3 totals 15 residues. Germline CDR1 and CDR2: SGHTA and FQGNSA. Sample: peripheral blood. This TCR derives from a woman in her forties with acute or convalescent COVID-19. The chain joins TRBV7-2 to TRBJ1-3; tentatively, D is TRBD1 (6 bases). The DNA of the CDR3 is TGTGCCAGCAGCCTAGCGACAGGCTCTGGAAACACCATATATTTT. Protein product: CASSLATGSGNTIYF.